What follows are 5 T cell receptor beta chains derived from one specimen sequenced in a study of blood T cell repertoires in COVID-19. Sequencing was performed with immunoSEQ multiplex PCR; in TCRdb, only in-frame clones are kept and a portion is missing. This sample has approximately 150,000 clones, with around 90% found just once. The sequenced sample consisted of peripheral blood. These receptors all come from a man between 50 and 59 years old who had recovered from COVID-19.

This chain uses TRBV27 with TRBJ2-5; D is unclear. The V end was cut by 4 bases, the J end by 2 bases, with 11 bases between. The CDR3 has 14 residues. CDR1 is MNHEY, CDR2 SMNVEV, per germline (reference sequence). CDR3 sequence (DNA): TGTGCCAGCAGTTCCTGGCCAGCGCAAGAGACCCAGTACTTC. It encodes CASSSWPAQETQYF.

The rearrangement uses TRBV27 and TRBJ2-7; a weak D match, TRBD1 (5 bases). Trimming removed 3 bases at V and 3 bases at J, with 9 bases between. Germline CDR1 and CDR2: MNHEY and SMNVEV (reference sequence). The CDR3 spans 13 residues. The CDR3 sequence: CASSFLQGYEQYF. For the CDR3, the DNA is TGTGCCAGCAGTTTTTTGCAGGGCTACGAGCAGTACTTC.

This clone was picked up one time. This chain links TRBV6-5 with TRBJ2-1; 8 bases are a match to TRBD2. The CDR3 runs 15 residues. The germline V gene has CDR1 MNHEY and CDR2 SVGAGI. The V and J ends lost 0 bases and 7 bases, in that order; junction bases with no gene match: 5. The CDR3 sequence is CASSYSAGGRNEQFF. CDR3 sequence (DNA): TGTGCCAGCAGTTACTCGGCGGGAGGAAGGAATGAGCAGTTCTTC.

This chain links TRBV5-1 with TRBJ2-5; 12 bases line up with TRBD1. With V trimmed by 4 bases and J by 4 bases, 5 bases remained unmatched. CDR1 and CDR2 (germline): SGHRS, YFSETQ. CDR3 length equals 15 residues. The CDR3 loop is CASSPGTGGGETQYF. The DNA of the CDR3 is TGCGCCAGCAGCCCCGGGACAGGGGGCGGAGAGACCCAGTACTTC.

This sequence joins TRBV2 and TRBJ1-1; D unresolved. V lost 3 bases and J 11 bases, leaving 25 bases between the germline ends. The CDR3 is made up of 16 amino acids. Per germline, CDR1 SNHLY and CDR2 FYNNEI. The CDR3 DNA is TGTGCCAGCAGTGAGGAGGGAGGGCCCACGAGTCTGTATGCTTTCTTT. Protein: CASSEEGGPTSLYAFF.